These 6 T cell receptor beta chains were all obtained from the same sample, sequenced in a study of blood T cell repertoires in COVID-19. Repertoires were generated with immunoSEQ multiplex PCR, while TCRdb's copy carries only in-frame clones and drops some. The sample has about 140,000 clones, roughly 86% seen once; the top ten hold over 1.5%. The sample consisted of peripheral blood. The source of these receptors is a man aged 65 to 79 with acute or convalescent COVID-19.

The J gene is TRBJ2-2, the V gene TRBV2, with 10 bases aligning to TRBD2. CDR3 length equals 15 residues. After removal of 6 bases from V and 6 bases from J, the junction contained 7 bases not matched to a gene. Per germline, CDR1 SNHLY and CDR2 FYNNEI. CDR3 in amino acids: CASSQSGGAPGELFF. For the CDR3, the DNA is TGTGCCAGCAGCCAAAGCGGGGGGGCCCCCGGGGAGCTGTTTTTT.

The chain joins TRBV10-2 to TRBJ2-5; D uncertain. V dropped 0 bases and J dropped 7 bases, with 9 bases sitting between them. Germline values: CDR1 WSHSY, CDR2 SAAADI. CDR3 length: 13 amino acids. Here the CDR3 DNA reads TGCGCCAGCAGTGAGTCGGGCAGCTTGACCCAGTACTTC. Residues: CASSESGSLTQYF.

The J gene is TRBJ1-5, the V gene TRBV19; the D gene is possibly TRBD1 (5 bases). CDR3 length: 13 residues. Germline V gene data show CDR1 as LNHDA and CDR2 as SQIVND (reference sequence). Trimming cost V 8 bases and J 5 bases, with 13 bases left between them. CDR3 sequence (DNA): TGTGCCAGTGACACAGGCAAAGATCAGCCCCAGCATTTT. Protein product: CASDTGKDQPQHF. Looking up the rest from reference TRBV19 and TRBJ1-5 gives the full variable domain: DGGITQSPKYLFRKEGQNVTLSCEQNLNHDAMYWYRQDPGQGLRLIYYSQIVNDFQKGDIAEGYSVSREKKESFPLTVTSAQKNPTAFYLCASDTGKDQPQHFGDGTRLSIL.

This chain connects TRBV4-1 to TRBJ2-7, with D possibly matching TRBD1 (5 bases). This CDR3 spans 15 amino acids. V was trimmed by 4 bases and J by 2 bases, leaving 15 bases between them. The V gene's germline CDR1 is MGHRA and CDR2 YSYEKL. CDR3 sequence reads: CASSPQGKGTYEQYF. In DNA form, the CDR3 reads TGCGCCAGCAGCCCTCAAGGCAAGGGGACCTACGAGCAGTACTTC.

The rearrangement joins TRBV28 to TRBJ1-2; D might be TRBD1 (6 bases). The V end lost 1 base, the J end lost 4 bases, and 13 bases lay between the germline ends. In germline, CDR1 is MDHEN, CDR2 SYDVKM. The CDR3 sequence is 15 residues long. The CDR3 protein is CASSLFTGPGYGYTF. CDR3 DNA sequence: TGTGCCAGCAGTTTATTTACAGGGCCAGGCTATGGCTACACCTTC.

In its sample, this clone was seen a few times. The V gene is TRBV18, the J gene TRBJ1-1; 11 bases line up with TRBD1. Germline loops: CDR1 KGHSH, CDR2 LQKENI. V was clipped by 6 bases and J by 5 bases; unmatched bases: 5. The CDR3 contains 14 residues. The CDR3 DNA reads TGTGCCAGCTCCCTCGGACAGGGGGCAACTGAAGCTTTCTTT. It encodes CASSLGQGATEAFF.